The 17 T cell receptor beta chains below were found in one sample sequenced in a study of monozygotic twins with inflammatory bowel disease (dated by TCRdb to between 2019 and 2020). To prepare the library, 5' RACE was applied. Sequencing used an Illumina HiSeq 2500. Each CDR3 protein sequence appears as one entry after TCRdb reprocessed the reads, and no DNA is included. The sample table holds 440,000 or so distinct CDR3 sequences. The top ten constitute roughly 2.5% of the sample. The sequencing sample was made of blood. The receptors stem from a human donor with ulcerative colitis or Crohn's disease, or a healthy co-twin of an affected twin (not recorded which).

This chain connects TRBV19 to TRBJ1-5. CDR3 length: 13 amino acids. CDR1 and CDR2 (germline): LNHDA, SQIVND (reference sequence). The CDR3 is CASSGGLEQPQHF.

This CDR3 is CASSPKYSNQPQHF. The V and J genes are TRBV12-3 or TRBV12-4 and TRBJ1-5. The CDR3 loop spans 14 amino acids.

This rearrangement joins TRBV5-1 to TRBJ2-1; the D call of TRBD1 rests on TCRdb alone, since no DNA is present to check it. Germline CDR1 is SGHRS and CDR2 is YFSETQ. The CDR3 length is 16 residues. Here the CDR3 reads CASSLGGGASYNEQFF.

The J gene is TRBJ2-3, the V gene TRBV20-1; TCRdb selects TRBD1, and the lack of DNA leaves this call unchecked. Germline values: CDR1 DFQATT, CDR2 SNEGSKA (reference sequence). The length of the CDR3 is 14 residues. The CDR3 spells CSARPGGSTDTQYF.

V usage is TRBV5-1 and J usage is TRBJ1-4. The CDR3 loop spans 15 amino acids. The germline V gene encodes CDR1 SGHRS and CDR2 YFSETQ. The CDR3 loop reads CASSLAGATNEKLFF.

J is TRBJ1-5 and V is TRBV20-1. The germline CDR1 and CDR2 sequences are DFQATT and SNEGSKA (reference sequence). This CDR3 spans 13 amino acids. The CDR3 loop reads CSARTGSNQPQHF.

The V gene is TRBV3-1, the J gene TRBJ1-6; no DNA is available, so the TRBD1 call from TCRdb remains unchecked. CDR3 length equals 15 residues. Germline CDR1 is LGHDT and CDR2 is YNNKEL (reference sequence). CDR3 amino acids: CASSQTDRPNSPLHF.

This sequence joins TRBV20-1 and TRBJ2-1; the D call from TCRdb, TRBD1, cannot be confirmed without DNA. Germline V gene lookup returns CDR1 DFQATT and CDR2 SNEGSKA (reference sequence). The CDR3 has 14 amino acids. The CDR3 protein is CSASREIAYNEQFF.

The chain joins TRBV5-1 to TRBJ1-3; with no DNA, the TCRdb D assignment of TRBD1 cannot be verified. The CDR3 spans 16 residues. The germline V gene encodes CDR1 SGHRS and CDR2 YFSETQ. This CDR3 reads CASSLGFGQGGNTIYF. Full variable domain (rest looked up from reference TRBV5-1 and TRBJ1-3): KAGVTQTPRYLIKTRGQQVTLSCSPISGHRSVSWYQQTPGQGLQFLFEYFSETQRNKGNFPGRFSGRQFSNSRSEMNVSTLELGDSALYLCASSLGFGQGGNTIYFGEGSWLTVV.

The CDR3 here is CASSFRGLAGPSETQYF. The chain employs TRBV28 and TRBJ2-5; absent DNA, TCRdb's TRBD2 call cannot be checked. The CDR3 loop spans 17 amino acids. Germline CDR1 reads MDHEN; CDR2 reads SYDVKM.

The rearrangement joins TRBV28 to TRBJ2-3; as DNA is missing, the TRBD2 call by TCRdb cannot be tested. This CDR3 is 15 amino acids long. Germline CDR1 is MDHEN and CDR2 is SYDVKM. CDR3 residues: CASSLAGSVADTQYF. The entire variable domain, with the rest obtained from reference TRBV28 and TRBJ2-3, is as follows: DVKVTQSSRYLVKRTGEKVFLECVQDMDHENMFWYRQDPGLGLRLIYFSYDVKMKEKGDIPEGYSVSREKKERFSLILESASTNQTSMYLCASSLAGSVADTQYFGPGTRLTVL.

The rearrangement links TRBV6-1 to TRBJ2-5; TCRdb's assignment of TRBD1 cannot be checked, as there is no DNA. Germline CDR1 MNHNS, CDR2 SASEGT. This CDR3 comprises 15 residues. CDR3 protein: CASRLRGGAGETQYF.

The rearrangement uses TRBV5-1 and TRBJ2-3. This CDR3 has 14 residues. Looked up from germline, CDR1 is SGHRS and CDR2 is YFSETQ. The CDR3 region is CASTLTVSTDTQYF.

V is TRBV14 and J is TRBJ2-3; TCRdb returns TRBD2, unconfirmable since there is no DNA. CDR3 length equals 19 residues. Germline V gives CDR1 SGHDN, CDR2 FVKESK. The chain's CDR3 is CASSPRPVYSGDVTDTQYF.

This chain links TRBV15 with TRBJ1-5. The germline gives CDR1 LNHNV, CDR2 YYDKDF (reference sequence). The CDR3 is made up of 14 amino acids. CDR3 residues: CATSREAVNQPQHF.

This rearrangement joins TRBV20-1 to TRBJ2-1. CDR1 and CDR2 from the germline V gene are DFQATT and SNEGSKA (reference sequence). The CDR3 covers 15 residues. The CDR3 protein is CSAGRTVSSYNEQFF.

The rearrangement links TRBV7-9 to TRBJ1-4. Germline lookup yields CDR1 SEHNR and CDR2 FQNEAQ (reference sequence). The CDR3 runs to 15 residues. The CDR3 sequence is CASSLDPATNEKLFF.